This T cell receptor beta chain was identified in a study of cytomegalovirus exposure and HLA in healthy donors. The primer mix had 60 Vbeta and 13 Jbeta primers. Generated by immunoSEQ multiplex PCR, the TCRdb table keeps only in-frame clones and is missing some. In all, the sample yields about 140,000 clones. Trimming removed 1 base from V and 4 bases from J, with 13 bases in between. The CDR3 is 15 residues long. CDR1 SEHNR and CDR2 FQNEAQ come from the germline V gene (reference sequence). Material for sequencing was PBMCs. This chain uses TRBV7-9 with TRBJ2-5, with D possibly being TRBD1 (5 bases). The sequence was collected from a man between 35 and 55 years old in good health and CMV-seronegative. Here the CDR3 DNA reads TGTGCCAGCAGCTTAGGCCCAGGGATGGGAGAGACCCAGTACTTC. This gives the protein CASSLGPGMGETQYF.